Below, 18 T cell receptor beta chains from the same sample are listed, as sequenced in a study of blood T cells in healthy people across ages. The use of a sample-barcoded 5' primer and a J-beta primer mix characterized a second PCR of about 7 to 12 cycles. One entry per CDR3 protein, called by TCRdb with MiXCR from the 5' RACE reads. The sample carries over a million distinct CDR3 sequences, approximately 59% recorded once. The sample consisted of blood. These receptors were collected from a young man in good health.

The chain joins TRBV7-2 to TRBJ2-5; tentatively, D is TRBD1 (6 bases). The CDR3 totals 16 residues. Germline V gene sequence: CDR1 SGHTA, CDR2 FQGNSA. Trimming left V 7 bases short and J 1 base short, with 19 bases between. The CDR3 DNA follows: TGTGCCAGCATCCCAGGGGCAGGGAGTGTCCAAGAGACCCAGTACTTC. It yields the protein CASIPGAGSVQETQYF.

The V and J genes are TRBV12-3 or TRBV12-4 and TRBJ1-1; possibly TRBD1 for D (5 bases). CDR3 length: 13 residues. Trimming stripped 6 bases from V and 2 bases from J, with 10 bases between. CDR3 DNA sequence: TGTGCCAGCAGACTAAGGGACAACACTGAAGCTTTCTTT. Its protein product is CASRLRDNTEAFF.

In its sample, this clonotype was seen a few times. This chain links TRBV29-1 with TRBJ2-7, with D unclear. Trimming stripped 7 bases from V and 0 bases from J, with 19 bases between. This CDR3 comprises 15 residues. Per germline, CDR1 SQVTM and CDR2 ANQGSEA. CDR3 in amino acids: CSAEVQRSGSYEQYF. The CDR3 DNA follows: TGCAGCGCAGAGGTGCAACGTTCAGGCTCCTACGAGCAGTACTTC.

The rearrangement uses TRBV21-1 and TRBJ2-1; TRBD1, the table's D call, was not compared with the DNA. TRBV21-1 is a recognized pseudogene. The CDR3 is made up of 16 amino acids. CDR3 protein: CASSPWGTGFRNEQFF. Written as DNA, the CDR3 is TGTGCCAGCAGTCCTTGGGGGACAGGGTTTAGGAATGAGCAGTTCTTC.

The chain links TRBV6-6 to TRBJ2-3, with D possibly matching TRBD2 (6 bases). V lost 6 bases and J 1 base, leaving 11 bases between the germline ends. Germline loops: CDR1 MNHNY, CDR2 SVGAGI (reference sequence). CDR3 length equals 14 residues. The CDR3 here is CASSDPGGTDTQYF. The CDR3 DNA reads as TGTGCCAGCAGCGACCCGGGGGGCACAGATACGCAGTATTTT.

The chain employs TRBV20-1 and TRBJ1-2; D is undetermined. Trimming stripped 0 bases from V and 7 bases from J, with 6 bases between. The CDR3 sequence is 11 residues long. Germline V gene lookup returns CDR1 DFQATT and CDR2 SNEGSKA (reference sequence). The CDR3 reads CSAREQSGYTF. CDR3 bases: TGCAGTGCTAGAGAACAGTCTGGCTACACCTTC.

The rearrangement links TRBV29-1 to TRBJ2-2; D gene uncertain. V gave up 7 bases and J gave up 5 bases, with 11 bases separating them. Germline assignment: CDR1 SQVTM and CDR2 ANQGSEA. The CDR3 runs to 12 residues. The CDR3 bases are TGCAGCGCCGGTACGAGTACCGGGGAGCTGTTTTTT. It yields the protein CSAGTSTGELFF.

The chain employs TRBV27 and TRBJ1-4; maybe TRBD1 (5 bases). Deletions cut 1 base from V and 7 bases from J, with 10 bases between. The CDR3 totals 14 residues. Germline CDR1 and CDR2: MNHEY and SMNVEV (reference sequence). The CDR3 loop is CASSLLTEGEKLFF. Written as DNA, the CDR3 is TGTGCCAGCAGTTTATTGACAGAAGGTGAAAAACTGTTTTTT. The full variable domain, with the rest looked up from reference TRBV27 and TRBJ1-4, is EAQVTQNPRYLITVTGKKLTVTCSQNMNHEYMSWYRQDPGLGLRQIYYSMNVEVTDKGDVPEGYKVSRKEKRNFPLILESPSPNQTSLYFCASSLLTEGEKLFFGSGTQLSVL.

The V gene is TRBV12-3 or TRBV12-4, the J gene TRBJ2-6; no clear D gene. V was cut by 3 bases and J by 0 bases, with 18 bases left in between. The CDR3 is 19 residues long. Here the CDR3 DNA reads TGTGCCAGCAGTTTTCCAGGCCAAGTTTTAAACTCTGGGGCCAACGTCCTGACTTTC. Its protein product is CASSFPGQVLNSGANVLTF.

This chain connects TRBV20-1 to TRBJ1-5; 8 positions agree with TRBD1. Trimming at V came to 6 bases and at J to 5 bases, leaving 3 bases not matched to a gene. Per germline, CDR1 DFQATT and CDR2 SNEGSKA (reference sequence). The CDR3 runs to 12 residues. CDR3 loop: CSAGQGYQPQHF. CDR3 sequence (DNA): TGCAGTGCCGGACAGGGCTATCAGCCCCAGCATTTT.

The chain couples TRBV20-1 to TRBJ1-2; 7 bases line up with TRBD1. This CDR3 has 12 residues. The germline V gene has CDR1 DFQATT and CDR2 SNEGSKA (reference sequence). The V and J ends lost 6 bases and 8 bases, in that order; junction bases with no gene match: 9. CDR3 amino acids: CSALQGTHGYTF. The CDR3 DNA sequence: TGCAGTGCCCTACAGGGGACGCACGGCTACACCTTC.

The chain joins TRBV18 to TRBJ1-1; the D is unclear. The length of the CDR3 is 13 residues. Germline CDR1 KGHSH, CDR2 LQKENI. Between the trimmed V and J ends, which lost 5 bases and 4 bases, there was a span of 11 bases. CDR3 nucleotide sequence: TGTGCCAGCTCATTCCTCTCCGGCACTGAAGCTTTCTTT. Translation: CASSFLSGTEAFF.

V is TRBV7-9 and J is TRBJ2-3; maybe TRBD2 (5 bases). Germline assignment: CDR1 SEHNR and CDR2 FQNEAQ (reference sequence). V shed 4 bases and J shed 1 base, with 15 bases lying between them. The CDR3 is 16 residues long. The CDR3: CASSSPSGSGTDTQYF. The CDR3 region has the DNA TGTGCCAGCAGCTCGCCTTCGGGATCCGGCACAGATACGCAGTATTTT.

The chain employs TRBV5-1 and TRBJ2-4, with D possibly being TRBD2 (5 bases). The CDR3 length is 14 residues. Germline loops: CDR1 SGHRS, CDR2 YFSETQ. With 0 bases removed from V and 11 bases from J, the gap between germline ends came to 15 bases. CDR3 sequence (DNA): TGCGCCAGCAGCTTGGGAGCTAGCTCGAGCTTTCAGTACTTC. Its protein product is CASSLGASSSFQYF.

This clonotype was recorded a few times. The chain uses TRBV20-1 and TRBJ1-1; 11 bases match TRBD1. Germline lookup yields CDR1 DFQATT and CDR2 SNEGSKA (reference sequence). V gave up 5 bases and J gave up 6 bases; unmatched junction bases: 11. There are 15 residues in the CDR3. The CDR3, as DNA: TGCAGTGCTTCTCACGGACAGGGGGCTTTACCTGAAGCTTTCTTT. Translation: CSASHGQGALPEAFF.

This clonotype appeared a few times. The V and J genes are TRBV20-1 and TRBJ2-3; 10 bases align to TRBD2. Per the germline V gene, CDR1 is DFQATT and CDR2 is SNEGSKA (reference sequence). V trimming: 3 bases; J trimming: 4 bases; junction bases outside the gene matches: 4. This CDR3 spans 14 amino acids. The CDR3 protein is CSASLAGVPDTQYF. The DNA for the CDR3 is TGCAGTGCTAGCCTAGCGGGAGTTCCAGATACGCAGTATTTT.

This clonotype was counted a single time. The chain is built from TRBV6-2 or TRBV6-3 and TRBJ2-7; no firm D call. The CDR3 runs to 14 residues. Germline-derived CDR1 and CDR2 are MNHEY and SVGEGT. Trimming shortened V by 0 bases and J by 2 bases, and 8 bases separated the two germline ends. The CDR3 loop reads CASSYSAATYEQYF. The CDR3 nucleotides read TGTGCCAGCAGTTACTCGGCCGCGACCTACGAGCAGTACTTC.

This clonotype was seen a handful of times. The genes are TRBV4-1 and TRBJ2-7; D is unresolved. Germline CDR1 is MGHRA and CDR2 is YSYEKL. The CDR3 consists of 14 residues. Trimming removed 1 base at V and 2 bases at J, with 9 bases between. The CDR3, as DNA: TGCGCCAGCAGCCAAGTGGACGGTACCTACGAGCAGTACTTC. It codes for CASSQVDGTYEQYF.